The T cell receptor (beta chain) described here comes from a study of technical replicates of blood from several donors. CDR1 and CDR2 from the germline V gene are LGHNA and YNFKEQ. The CDR3 runs 17 residues. The V gene lost 0 bases and the J gene lost 0 bases, with 12 bases spanning the gap. Some clones are missing from TCRdb's copy, which holds only in-frame ones; the method was immunoSEQ multiplex PCR. The sample shows around 100,000 clones, around 96% of them seen only once. The sample consisted of T cells isolated from PBMCs. V usage is TRBV4-2 and J usage is TRBJ1-3; D remains ambiguous. This clonotype was obtained from a human donor in good health. The CDR3 DNA reads TGTGCCAGCAGCCAAGAGGTCCCAAAGAGCTCTGGAAACACCATATATTTT. Translation gives CASSQEVPKSSGNTIYF.